This T cell receptor (beta chain) comes out of a study of regulatory T cells in long-lasting Graves disease. Findings of the study overall: It was in persistent disease that TRBV28, TRBJ1-2 and TRBJ2-5 were favored.

This clonotype was seen at least ten times. Its target is not known. Building the TCR beta libraries relied on iRepertoire HTBI primers, and CDR3 regions underwent Arm-PCR. TCRdb reprocessed the multiplex PCR reads with MiXCR, giving one entry per CDR3 protein. The data show roughly 500,000 distinct CDR3 sequences, about 22% seen once. The time point: persistent/refractory GD, antithyroid drugs over 5 years with positive TRAb. Construction of the TCR library relied on RNA isolated from PBMCs. Germline CDR1 and CDR2: SGHAT and FQNNGV. The CDR3 is made up of 15 amino acids. The J segment lost 2 bases and the V segment lost 5 bases, leaving 3 bases of the junction unmatched.

Here the sequenced sample was peripheral blood mononuclear cells (PBMCs), taken when the disease was refractory, from a patient treated with antithyroid drugs. The receptor's source is a female donor with Graves disease. V gene TRBV11-2 combines with J gene TRBJ2-6; 7 bases are shared with TRBD1. The CDR3 loop is CASSLTGAGANVLTF. The CDR3 DNA is TGTGCCAGCAGCCTCACAGGGGCTGGGGCCAACGTCCTGACTTTC.